This T cell receptor (beta chain) was documented in a study of T-cell memory formation after mild COVID-19. Trimming removed 1 base from V and 13 bases from J, with 11 bases in between. Germline V lookup: CDR1 LGHDT, CDR2 YNNKEL (reference sequence). The CDR3 is made up of 13 amino acids. One entry per CDR3 protein, called by TCRdb with MiXCR from the 5' RACE reads. The sample includes approximately 260,000 distinct CDR3 sequences, 16% of them seen just once. The genes are TRBV3-1 and TRBJ1-6; no clear D gene. This clonotype was obtained from a man aged 18 to 30 who had mild COVID-19 (a few samples of this study predate the infection). Cell type and time point are not known. The specimen was PBMCs or a T cell subset sorted from them (not recorded which). The CDR3 here is CASSQGRESPLHF. CDR3 nucleotide sequence: TGTGCCAGCAGCCAAGGAAGGGAGTCCCCCCTCCACTTT.